This TCR beta chain is drawn from a study of T cells after posttransplantation cyclophosphamide. The related graft donor's blood sample was taken on the day of bone marrow donation. V lost 3 bases, J lost 5 bases, and 9 bases stayed unmatched. Germline assignment: CDR1 SGHTA and CDR2 FQGNSA. CDR3 size: 16 residues. This clone showed up many times. Its antigen is not known. Using immunoSEQ multiplex PCR, the repertoire was profiled, and TCRdb retains in-frame clones only, with some absent. Singletons are absent from the sample, which has tens of thousands of clones. Study-wide results and caveats: TRB clonality was highly associated with recipient CMV seropositivity and reactivation. Tissue-infiltrating T cells from skin or gut overlapped little with blood T cells. Donor-recipient repertoire similarity was low at 1-2 months, rising over year one.

The sequenced material came from PBMCs. This sequence was found in a woman in her sixties in good health, CMV-negative, and a related stem cell transplant donor. The chain joins TRBV7-2 to TRBJ2-1; 8 nucleotides line up with TRBD2. CDR3 sequence: CASSFGSGSNDNEQFF. The CDR3 DNA reads as TGTGCCAGCAGCTTCGGAAGCGGGAGTAACGACAATGAGCAGTTCTTC.